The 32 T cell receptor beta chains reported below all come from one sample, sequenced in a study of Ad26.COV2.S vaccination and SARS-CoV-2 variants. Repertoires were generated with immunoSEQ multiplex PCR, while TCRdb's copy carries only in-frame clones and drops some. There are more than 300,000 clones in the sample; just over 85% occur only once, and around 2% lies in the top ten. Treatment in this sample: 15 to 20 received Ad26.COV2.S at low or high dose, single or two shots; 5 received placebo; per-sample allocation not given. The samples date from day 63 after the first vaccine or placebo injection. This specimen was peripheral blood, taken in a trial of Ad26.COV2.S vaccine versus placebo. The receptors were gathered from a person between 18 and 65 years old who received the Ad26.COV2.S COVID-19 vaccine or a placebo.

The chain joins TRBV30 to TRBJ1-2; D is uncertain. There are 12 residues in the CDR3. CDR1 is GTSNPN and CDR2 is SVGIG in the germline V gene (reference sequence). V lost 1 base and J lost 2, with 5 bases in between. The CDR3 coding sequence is TGTGCCTGGAGTGAGGAAAACTATGGCTACACCTTC. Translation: CAWSEENYGYTF.

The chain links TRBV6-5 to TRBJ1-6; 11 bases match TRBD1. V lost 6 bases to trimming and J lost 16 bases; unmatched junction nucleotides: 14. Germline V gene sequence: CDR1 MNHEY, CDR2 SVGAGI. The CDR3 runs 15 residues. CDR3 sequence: CASRGMGQGGYPLHF. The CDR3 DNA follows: TGTGCCAGCAGGGGGATGGGACAGGGGGGATACCCTCTCCACTTT.

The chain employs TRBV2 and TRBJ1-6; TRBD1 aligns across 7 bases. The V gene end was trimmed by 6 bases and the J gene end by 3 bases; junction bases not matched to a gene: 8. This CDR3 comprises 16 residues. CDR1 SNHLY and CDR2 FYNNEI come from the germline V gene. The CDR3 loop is CASSQTGSNYNSPLHF. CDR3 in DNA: TGTGCCAGCAGCCAGACAGGGTCAAACTATAATTCACCCCTCCACTTT. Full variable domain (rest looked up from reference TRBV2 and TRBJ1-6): EPEVTQTPSHQVTQMGQEVILRCVPISNHLYFYWYRQILGQKVEFLVSFYNNEISEKSEIFDDQFSVERPDGSNFTLKIRSTKLEDSAMYFCASSQTGSNYNSPLHFGNGTRLTVT.

CDR3 residues: CTSSQAQQNYGYTF. The CDR3 nucleotides read TGCACCAGCAGCCAAGCTCAACAAAACTATGGCTACACCTTC. The genes are TRBV1 and TRBJ1-2; TRBD1 was called by the table and not checked on the DNA. TRBV1 is termed a pseudogene. The CDR3 has 14 amino acids.

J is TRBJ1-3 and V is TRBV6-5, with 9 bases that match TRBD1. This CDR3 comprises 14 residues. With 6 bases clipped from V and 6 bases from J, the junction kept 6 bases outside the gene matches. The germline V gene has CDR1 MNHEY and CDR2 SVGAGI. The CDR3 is CASSLRTGANTIYF. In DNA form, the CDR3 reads TGTGCCAGCAGCCTCAGGACAGGGGCAAACACCATATATTTT.

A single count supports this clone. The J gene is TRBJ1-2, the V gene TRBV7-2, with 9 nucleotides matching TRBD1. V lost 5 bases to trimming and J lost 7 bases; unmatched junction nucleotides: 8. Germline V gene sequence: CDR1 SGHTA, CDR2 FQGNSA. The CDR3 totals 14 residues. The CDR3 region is CASSPTGTGFGYTF. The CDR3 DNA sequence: TGTGCCAGCAGCCCAACCGGGACAGGGTTTGGCTACACCTTC.

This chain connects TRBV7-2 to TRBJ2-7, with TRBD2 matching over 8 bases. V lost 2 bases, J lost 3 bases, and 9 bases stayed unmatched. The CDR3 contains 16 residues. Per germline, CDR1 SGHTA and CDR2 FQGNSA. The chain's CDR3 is CASSLYFGGADYEQYF. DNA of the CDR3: TGTGCCAGCAGCTTATACTTCGGGGGGGCCGACTACGAGCAGTACTTC. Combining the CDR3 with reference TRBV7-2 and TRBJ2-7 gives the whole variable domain GAGVSQSPSNKVTEKGKDVELRCDPISGHTALYWYRQSLGQGLEFLIYFQGNSAPDKSGLPSDRFSAERTGGSVSTLTIQRTQQEDSAVYLCASSLYFGGADYEQYFGPGTRLTVT.

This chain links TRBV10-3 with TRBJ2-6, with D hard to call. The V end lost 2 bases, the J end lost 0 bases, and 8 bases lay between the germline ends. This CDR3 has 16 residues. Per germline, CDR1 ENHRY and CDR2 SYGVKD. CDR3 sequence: CAISEDRSSGANVLTF. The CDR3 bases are TGTGCCATCAGTGAGGATAGAAGCTCTGGGGCCAACGTCCTGACTTTC.

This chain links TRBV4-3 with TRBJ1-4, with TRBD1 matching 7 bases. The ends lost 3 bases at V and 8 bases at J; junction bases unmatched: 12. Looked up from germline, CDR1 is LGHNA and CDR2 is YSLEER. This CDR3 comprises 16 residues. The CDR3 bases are TGCGCCAGCAGCCAGGCGGACAGGACCCCGGCGGAAAAACTGTTTTTT. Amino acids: CASSQADRTPAEKLFF.

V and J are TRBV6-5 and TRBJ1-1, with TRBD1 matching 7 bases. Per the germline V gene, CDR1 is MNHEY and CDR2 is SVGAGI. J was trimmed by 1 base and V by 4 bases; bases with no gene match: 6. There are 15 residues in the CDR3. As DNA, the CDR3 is TGTGCCAGCAGTTCACAGGGGCCGAAGAACACTGAAGCTTTCTTT. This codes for CASSSQGPKNTEAFF.

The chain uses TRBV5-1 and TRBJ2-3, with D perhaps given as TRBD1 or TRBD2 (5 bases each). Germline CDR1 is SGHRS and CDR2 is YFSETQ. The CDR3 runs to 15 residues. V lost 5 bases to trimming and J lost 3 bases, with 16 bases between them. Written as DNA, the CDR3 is TGCGCCAGCAGGCCCTCGGGGCGGGTGACAGATACGCAGTATTTT. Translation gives CASRPSGRVTDTQYF.

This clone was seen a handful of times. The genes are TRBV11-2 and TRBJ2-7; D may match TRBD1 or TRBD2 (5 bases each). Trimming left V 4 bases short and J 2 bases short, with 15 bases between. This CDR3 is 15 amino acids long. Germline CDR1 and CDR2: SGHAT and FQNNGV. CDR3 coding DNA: TGTGCCAGCAGCTCCCTTACGGGACGGCCCTACGAGCAGTACTTC. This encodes CASSSLTGRPYEQYF.

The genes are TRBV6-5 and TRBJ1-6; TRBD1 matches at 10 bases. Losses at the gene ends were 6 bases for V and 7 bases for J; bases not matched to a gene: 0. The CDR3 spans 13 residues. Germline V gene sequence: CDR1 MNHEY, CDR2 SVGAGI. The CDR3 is CASRGQGNSPLHF. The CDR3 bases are TGTGCCAGCAGGGGACAGGGGAATTCACCCCTCCACTTT.

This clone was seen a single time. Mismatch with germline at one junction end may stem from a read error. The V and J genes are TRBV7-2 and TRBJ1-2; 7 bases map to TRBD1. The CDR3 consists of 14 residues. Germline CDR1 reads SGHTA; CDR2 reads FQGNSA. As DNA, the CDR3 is TGTGCCAGCAGCTCCCCTCCCGCGACAGGGTTTTTTTCCTTC. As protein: CASSSPPATGFFSF.

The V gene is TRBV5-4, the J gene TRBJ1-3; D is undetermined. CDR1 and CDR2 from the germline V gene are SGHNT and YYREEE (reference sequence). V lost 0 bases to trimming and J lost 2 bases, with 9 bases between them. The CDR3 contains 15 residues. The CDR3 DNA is TGTGCCAGCAGCTTGGACAAGCAGCCTGGAAACACCATATATTTT. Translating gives CASSLDKQPGNTIYF.

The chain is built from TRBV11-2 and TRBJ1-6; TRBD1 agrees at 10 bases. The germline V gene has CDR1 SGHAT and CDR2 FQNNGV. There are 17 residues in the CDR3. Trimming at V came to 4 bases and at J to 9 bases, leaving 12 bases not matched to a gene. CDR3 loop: CASSSRPGTGDGSPLHF. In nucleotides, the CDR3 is TGTGCCAGCAGCTCGCGTCCCGGGACAGGGGACGGTTCACCCCTCCACTTT.

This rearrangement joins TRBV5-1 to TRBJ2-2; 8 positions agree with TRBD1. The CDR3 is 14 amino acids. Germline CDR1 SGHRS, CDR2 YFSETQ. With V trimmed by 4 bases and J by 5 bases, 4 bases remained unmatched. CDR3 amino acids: CASSTGQETGELFF. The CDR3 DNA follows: TGCGCCAGCAGCACGGGACAGGAAACCGGGGAGCTGTTTTTT.

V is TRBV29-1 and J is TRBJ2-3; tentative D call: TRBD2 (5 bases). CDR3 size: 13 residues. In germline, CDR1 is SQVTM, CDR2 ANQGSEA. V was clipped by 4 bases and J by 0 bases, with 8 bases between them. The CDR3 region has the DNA TGCAGCGTTGCAAGGGAGAGCACAGATACGCAGTATTTT. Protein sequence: CSVARESTDTQYF.

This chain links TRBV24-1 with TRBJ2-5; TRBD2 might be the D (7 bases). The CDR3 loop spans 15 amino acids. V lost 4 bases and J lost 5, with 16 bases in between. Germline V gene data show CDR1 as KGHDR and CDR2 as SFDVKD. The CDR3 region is CATSDPAGAGETQYF. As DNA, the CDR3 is TGTGCCACCAGTGACCCGGCGGGGGCAGGGGAGACCCAGTACTTC.

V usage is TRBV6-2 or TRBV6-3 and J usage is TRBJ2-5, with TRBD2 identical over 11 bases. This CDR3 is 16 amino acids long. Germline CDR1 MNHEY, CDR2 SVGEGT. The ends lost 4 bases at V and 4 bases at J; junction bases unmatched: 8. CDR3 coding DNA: TGTGCCAGCAGTTCCCCCCACCTAGCGGGGGGAGAGACCCAGTACTTC. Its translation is CASSSPHLAGGETQYF.

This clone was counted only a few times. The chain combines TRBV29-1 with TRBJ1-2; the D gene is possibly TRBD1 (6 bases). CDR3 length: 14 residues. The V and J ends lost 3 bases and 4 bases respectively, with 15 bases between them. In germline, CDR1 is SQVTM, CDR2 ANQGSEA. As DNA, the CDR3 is TGCAGCGTTGAGCCCCCGGGACACCCCTATGGCTACACCTTC. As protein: CSVEPPGHPYGYTF.

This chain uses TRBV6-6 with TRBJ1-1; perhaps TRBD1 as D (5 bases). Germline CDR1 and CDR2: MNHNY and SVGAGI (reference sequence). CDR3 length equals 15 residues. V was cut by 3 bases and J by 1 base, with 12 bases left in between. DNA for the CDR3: TGTGCCAGCAGTTATCCGGGGACGGAGAACACTGAAGCTTTCTTT. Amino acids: CASSYPGTENTEAFF.

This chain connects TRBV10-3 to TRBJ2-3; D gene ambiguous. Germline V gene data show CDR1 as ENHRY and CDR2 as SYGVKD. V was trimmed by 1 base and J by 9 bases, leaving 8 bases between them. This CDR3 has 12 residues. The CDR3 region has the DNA TGTGCCATCAGTGAGTTCGAGACAACGCAGTATTTT. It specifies CAISEFETTQYF.

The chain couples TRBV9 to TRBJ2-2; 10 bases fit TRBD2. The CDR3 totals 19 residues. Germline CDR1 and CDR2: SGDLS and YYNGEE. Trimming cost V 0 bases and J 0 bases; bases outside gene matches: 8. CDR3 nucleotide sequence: TGTGCCAGCAGCGTAGAAAAGCGGGGGGGCCATGCGAACACCGGGGAGCTGTTTTTT. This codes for CASSVEKRGGHANTGELFF.

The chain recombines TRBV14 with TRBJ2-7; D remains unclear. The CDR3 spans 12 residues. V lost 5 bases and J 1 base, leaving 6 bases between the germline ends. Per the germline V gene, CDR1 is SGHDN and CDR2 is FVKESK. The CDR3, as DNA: TGTGCCAGCAGCGGGGTGTCCTACGAGCAGTACTTC. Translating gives CASSGVSYEQYF.

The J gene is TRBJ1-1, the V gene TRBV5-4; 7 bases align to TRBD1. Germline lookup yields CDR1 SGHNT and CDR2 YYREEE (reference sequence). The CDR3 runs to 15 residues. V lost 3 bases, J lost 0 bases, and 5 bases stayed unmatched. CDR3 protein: CASSSTGQMNTEAFF. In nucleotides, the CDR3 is TGTGCCAGCAGCTCAACGGGACAGATGAACACTGAAGCTTTCTTT.

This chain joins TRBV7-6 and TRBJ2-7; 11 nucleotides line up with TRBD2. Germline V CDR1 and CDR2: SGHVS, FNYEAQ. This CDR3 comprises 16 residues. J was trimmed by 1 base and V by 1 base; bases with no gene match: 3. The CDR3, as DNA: TGTGCCAGCAGCTTAGGGGCTAGCGGGGGGTCCTACGAGCAGTACTTC. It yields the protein CASSLGASGGSYEQYF.

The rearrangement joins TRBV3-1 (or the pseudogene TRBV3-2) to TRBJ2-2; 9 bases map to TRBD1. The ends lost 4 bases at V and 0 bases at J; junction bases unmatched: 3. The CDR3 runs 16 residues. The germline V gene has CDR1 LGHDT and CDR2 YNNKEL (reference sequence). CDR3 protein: CASSRDRVSNTGELFF. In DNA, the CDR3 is TGTGCCAGCAGCCGGGACAGGGTGTCGAACACCGGGGAGCTGTTTTTT.

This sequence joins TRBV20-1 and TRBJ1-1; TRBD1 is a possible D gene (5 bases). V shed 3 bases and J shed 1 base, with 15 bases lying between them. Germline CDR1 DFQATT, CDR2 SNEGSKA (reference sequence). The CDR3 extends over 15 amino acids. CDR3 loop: CSASSDSLGNTEAFF. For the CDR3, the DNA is TGCAGTGCTAGTTCCGACAGTTTGGGGAACACTGAAGCTTTCTTT.

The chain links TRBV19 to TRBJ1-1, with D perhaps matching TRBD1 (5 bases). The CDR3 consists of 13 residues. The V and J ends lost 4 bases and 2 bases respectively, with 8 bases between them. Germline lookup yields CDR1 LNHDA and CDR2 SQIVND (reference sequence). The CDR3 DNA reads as TGTGCCAGTAGTACCGGGGACAACACTGAAGCTTTCTTT. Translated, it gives CASSTGDNTEAFF.

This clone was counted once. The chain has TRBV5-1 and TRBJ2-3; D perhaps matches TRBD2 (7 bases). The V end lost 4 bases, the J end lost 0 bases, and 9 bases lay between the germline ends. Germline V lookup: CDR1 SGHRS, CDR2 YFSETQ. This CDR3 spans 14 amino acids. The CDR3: CASSRGASTDTQYF. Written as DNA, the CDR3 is TGCGCCAGCAGCCGGGGGGCTAGCACAGATACGCAGTATTTT.

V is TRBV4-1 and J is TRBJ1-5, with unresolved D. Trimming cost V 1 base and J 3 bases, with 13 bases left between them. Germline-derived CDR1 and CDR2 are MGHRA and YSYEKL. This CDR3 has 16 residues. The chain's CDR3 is CASSQVRQAPNQPQHF. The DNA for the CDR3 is TGCGCCAGCAGCCAAGTCCGGCAGGCCCCCAATCAGCCCCAGCATTTT.